This T cell receptor beta chain was documented in a study of blood T cell repertoires in COVID-19. The wider study: Material from acute and convalescent COVID-19 was sourced from the United States, Italy and Spain. T cells, B-cell-depleted T cells, or PBMCs supplied cDNA or gDNA.

Authors' methods: Reference gene primer amplification gave nucleated cell count estimates. Libraries were prepared by immunoSEQ multiplex PCR; TCRdb keeps only in-frame clonotypes and omits some of them. V and J calls and clone size are as listed in that table; D and trimming were resolved from the DNA. The repertoire holds about 180,000 clones, with around 87% as singletons. CDR1 and CDR2 (germline): MDHEN, SYDVKM. This CDR3 contains 11 residues. The V end was cut by 10 bases, the J end by 2 bases, with 8 bases between. This clone has just a few counts. The specimen was peripheral blood. V gene TRBV28 combines with J gene TRBJ1-2; the D gene is possibly TRBD1 (5 bases). The sequence derives from a man aged 40-49 years with active or convalescent COVID-19. The CDR3 DNA follows: TGTGCCACGACAGAAAACTATGGCTACACCTTC. It specifies CATTENYGYTF.